This T cell receptor (beta chain) was recorded in a study of T cells in Graves' hyperthyroidism and ophthalmopathy. This CDR3 is built from 14 residues. With 0 bases removed from V and 2 bases from J, the gap between germline ends came to 10 bases. Germline lookup yields CDR1 DFQATT and CDR2 SNEGSKA (reference sequence). This clonotype was seen at least ten times. From RNA transcripts, TCR beta CDR3 regions were amplified. An initial round of RT-PCR targeting the TCR CDR3 relied on the HTBI primer set. TCRdb recomputed calls from the multiplex PCR reads with MiXCR, one row per CDR3 protein. The sample records approximately 690,000 distinct CDR3 sequences, roughly 15% being singletons.

The sample was blood. The clonotype comes from a woman aged 50 to 65 with Graves' ophthalmopathy. The chain uses TRBV20-1 and TRBJ1-2; D is unresolved. CDR3 coding DNA: TGCAGTGCTAGAGAAGGGAGTTCGAACTATGGCTACACCTTC. Its translation is CSAREGSSNYGYTF.